This TCR beta chain was recovered during a study of CD8+ T cells in alopecia areata. In the case of this clone: Its target is unknown.

CDR1 and CDR2 from the germline V gene are SGHRS and YFSETQ. Trimming removed 0 bases from V and 3 bases from J, with 10 bases in between. The CDR3 sequence is 15 residues long. Study outcomes and limitations: Scalp and blood retained many expanded lesional clones during tofacitinib.

Once RNA had been extracted, it was reverse transcribed into cDNA to act as the sequencing template. Profiled with immunoSEQ multiplex PCR; TCRdb holds only in-frame clones, not every one. The data show 190,000 or so clones, about 60% seen once. As to treatment: oral pan-JAK inhibitor, 5-10 mg twice daily. The sequenced sample was CD4+ T cells sorted from blood, obtained at week 4, from a patient treated with tofacitinib. This chain uses TRBV5-1 with TRBJ1-5; the D is unclear. The receptor was derived from a human donor with alopecia areata. The chain's CDR3 is CASSLDGQSNQPQHF. CDR3 in DNA: TGCGCCAGCAGCTTGGACGGTCAGTCCAATCAGCCCCAGCATTTT.